This T cell receptor (beta chain) was captured in a study of cytomegalovirus exposure and HLA in healthy donors. PCR used 60 Vbeta primers and 13 Jbeta primers. Libraries were prepared by immunoSEQ multiplex PCR; TCRdb keeps only in-frame clonotypes and omits some of them. Among 100,000 to 150,000 clones listed, over 70% were seen once. This clonotype was obtained from a woman aged 18-30 years in good health and CMV-seronegative. Sequenced material: PBMCs.

In DNA, the CDR3 is TGTGCCAGCAGCTTTATTGGACCGGGGGAGCAGTACTTC. Translation gives CASSFIGPGEQYF. The chain has TRBV5-5 and TRBJ2-7; tentative D call: TRBD2 (5 bases). Germline assignment: CDR1 SGHKS and CDR2 YYEKEE (reference sequence). With 2 bases removed from V and 7 bases from J, the gap between germline ends came to 13 bases. The CDR3 runs to 13 residues.